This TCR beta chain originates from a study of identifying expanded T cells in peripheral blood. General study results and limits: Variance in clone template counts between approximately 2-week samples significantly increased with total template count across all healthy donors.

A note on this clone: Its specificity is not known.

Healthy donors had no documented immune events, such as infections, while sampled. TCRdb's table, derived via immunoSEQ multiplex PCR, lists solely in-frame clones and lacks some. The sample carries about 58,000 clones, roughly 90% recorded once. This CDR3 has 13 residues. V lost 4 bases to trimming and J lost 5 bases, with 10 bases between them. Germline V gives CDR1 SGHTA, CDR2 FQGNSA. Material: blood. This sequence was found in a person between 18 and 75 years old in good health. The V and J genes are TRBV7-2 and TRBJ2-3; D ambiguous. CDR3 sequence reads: CASSSQRLDTQYF. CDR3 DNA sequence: TGTGCCAGCAGCTCCCAACGATTAGATACGCAGTATTTT.